A selection of T cell receptor beta chains follows, all from one sample in a study of blood T cell repertoires in COVID-19. Libraries were prepared by immunoSEQ multiplex PCR; TCRdb keeps only in-frame clonotypes and omits some of them. Of 210,000 or so clones listed, just under 80% are singletons. Material: peripheral blood. The receptor source for this set is a woman at least 80 years old with active or convalescent COVID-19. Each CDR3 is given with its conserved first and last residue. Each record gives: clone size, V gene, D gene, J gene, CDR3 protein, CDR3 DNA. The D gene is left open where the match is weak. Only some rows state a clone size, as once, few, many or a class for expanded clones.

.	TRBV12-3/TRBV12-4	.	TRBJ2-3	CATGGPRTDTQYF	TGTGCCACCGGGGGGCCCAGGACAGATACGCAGTATTTT
.	TRBV4-1	.	TRBJ1-3	CASSQEPQGKANSGNTIYF	TGCGCCAGCAGCCAAGAGCCCCAGGGAAAGGCAAATAGCGGAAACACCATATATTTT
.	TRBV27	.	TRBJ1-2	CASSFNPQGRGYGYTF	TGTGCCAGCAGTTTCAATCCCCAGGGAAGGGGCTATGGCTACACCTTC
.	TRBV12-3/TRBV12-4	TRBD1	TRBJ1-2	CASREGTVYGYTF	TGTGCCAGCAGGGAAGGGACAGTCTATGGCTACACCTTC
.	TRBV5-1	TRBD2	TRBJ2-1	CASSYGRYNEQFF	TGCGCCAGCAGCTACGGGAGGTACAATGAGCAGTTCTTC
.	TRBV9	.	TRBJ1-3	CASSPQERSLNTIYF	TGTGCCAGCAGCCCGCAGGAAAGAAGTTTAAACACCATATATTTT
.	TRBV10-3	.	TRBJ1-1	CAIKSGREAQAEAFF	TGTGCCATCAAGTCGGGCAGGGAGGCACAAGCAGAAGCTTTCTTT
.	TRBV28	.	TRBJ1-3	CASSLFGGNGNTIYF	TGTGCCAGCAGTTTATTCGGGGGAAATGGAAACACCATATATTTT
.	TRBV28	TRBD1	TRBJ1-3	CASRTGQGFGNTIYF	TGTGCCAGCAGGACGGGACAGGGGTTTGGAAACACCATATATTTT
.	TRBV9	.	TRBJ2-6	CASSVTAGAMAGANVLTF	TGTGCCAGCAGCGTAACGGCAGGGGCCATGGCTGGGGCCAACGTCCTGACTTTC
.	TRBV6-6	.	TRBJ1-2	CASSPPGGDYGYTF	TGTGCCAGCAGCCCCCCTGGGGGGGACTATGGCTACACCTTC
.	TRBV28	.	TRBJ1-2	CASSLGEGYTF	TGTGCCAGCAGTTTAGGAGAGGGCTACACCTTC
.	TRBV28	.	TRBJ2-3	CASSFFGEGEKDTQYF	TGTGCCAGCAGTTTTTTCGGAGAGGGGGAGAAAGATACGCAGTATTTT
.	TRBV7-2	.	TRBJ2-5	CASSPSRVETQYF	TGTGCCAGCAGCCCATCTCGGGTAGAGACCCAGTACTTC
once	TRBV19	.	TRBJ2-3	CASSMADTDTQYF	TGTGCCAGTAGTATGGCGGACACAGATACGCAGTATTTT
.	TRBV5-1	TRBD2	TRBJ2-5	CASSKWGSGGPQETQYF	TGCGCCAGCAGCAAGTGGGGTAGCGGGGGGCCACAAGAGACCCAGTACTTC
.	TRBV5-6	.	TRBJ1-5	CASSLGGRRERNQPQHF	TGTGCCAGCAGCCTTGGGGGCCGTAGGGAACGGAATCAGCCCCAGCATTTT
once	TRBV2	TRBD1	TRBJ2-6	CASTNRGARAGANVLTF	TGTGCCAGTACAAACAGGGGCGCTAGGGCTGGGGCCAACGTCCTGACTTTC
.	TRBV6-5	.	TRBJ1-3	CASSPGLYGNTIYF	TGTGCCAGCAGTCCAGGGCTATATGGGAACACCATATATTTT
few	TRBV12-3/TRBV12-4	.	TRBJ1-4	CASSLGTDEKLFF	TGTGCCAGCAGTTTGGGCACGGATGAAAAACTGTTTTTT
.	TRBV2	TRBD2	TRBJ2-1	CASSYLGLAGNEQFF	TGTGCCAGCAGTTACCTGGGACTAGCGGGTAATGAGCAGTTCTTC
.	TRBV5-1	.	TRBJ1-2	CASSLALADNYGYTF	TGCGCCAGCAGCTTGGCCTTGGCGGATAACTATGGCTACACCTTC
.	TRBV7-8	.	TRBJ2-3	CASSPSRDIPGGYF	TGTGCCAGCAGCCCGTCCCGGGACATTCCCGGCGGGTATTTT
.	TRBV7-9	TRBD1	TRBJ2-1	CASSKTGGNEQFF	TGTGCCAGCAGCAAGACAGGGGGCAATGAGCAGTTCTTC
.	TRBV19	.	TRBJ2-5	CASTSAGTQYF	TGTGCCAGTACCTCCGCCGGGACCCAGTACTTC
.	TRBV5-4	.	TRBJ2-5	CASSPGLEGDETQYF	TGTGCCAGCAGCCCTGGGCTCGAGGGAGACGAGACCCAGTACTTC
.	TRBV27	.	TRBJ1-1	CASSRWGGMNTEAFF	TGTGCCAGCAGCCGGTGGGGCGGGATGAACACTGAAGCTTTCTTT
.	TRBV6-5	.	TRBJ1-2	CASSYLRKQNYGYTF	TGTGCCAGCAGTTACCTCAGAAAACAGAACTATGGCTACACCTTC
.	TRBV5-1	.	TRBJ2-7	CASSITGPGEQYF	TGCGCCAGCAGCATAACAGGGCCGGGCGAGCAGTACTTC
.	TRBV7-9	TRBD1	TRBJ2-5	CASSLEWGQSQETQYF	TGTGCCAGCAGCTTAGAATGGGGACAGAGCCAAGAGACCCAGTACTTC
.	TRBV27	.	TRBJ2-7	CASSFDRKTYEQYF	TGTGCCAGCAGTTTTGACAGGAAAACCTACGAGCAGTACTTC
.	TRBV4-2	.	TRBJ1-4	CASSQGPQTTNEKLFF	TGTGCCAGCAGCCAAGGCCCCCAGACAACTAATGAAAAACTGTTTTTT
.	TRBV15	TRBD1	TRBJ2-7	CATSTLQPTGKDEQYF	TGTGCCACCAGCACCCTCCAGCCGACAGGGAAGGACGAGCAGTACTTC
.	TRBV18	TRBD2	TRBJ2-1	CASSPEGSGGNEQFF	TGTGCCAGCTCACCAGAAGGGAGCGGGGGTAATGAGCAGTTCTTC
.	TRBV3-1/TRBV3-2	TRBD1	TRBJ1-2	CASSHFNRGQGGYGYTF	TGTGCCAGCAGCCATTTTAACAGGGGGCAGGGAGGCTATGGCTACACCTTC
few	TRBV19	.	TRBJ1-2	CASSTGVRTNYGYTF	TGTGCCAGTAGTACAGGGGTAAGAACTAACTATGGCTACACCTTC
.	TRBV21-1	.	TRBJ2-1	CASSKGQDRNEQFF	TGTGCCAGCAGCAAAGGCCAGGATCGCAATGAGCAGTTCTTC
.	TRBV28	TRBD1	TRBJ1-2	CASSPWDRDANYGYTF	TGTGCCAGCAGTCCCTGGGACAGAGACGCTAACTATGGCTACACCTTC
few	TRBV5-6	.	TRBJ1-5	CASSFGGDQPQHF	TGTGCCAGCAGCTTCGGGGGGGATCAGCCCCAGCATTTT
.	TRBV9	TRBD1	TRBJ2-7	CASSPQETGFPSSYEQYF	TGTGCCAGCAGCCCTCAGGAGACAGGGTTTCCCAGCTCCTACGAGCAGTACTTC
.	TRBV12-3/TRBV12-4	TRBD2	TRBJ2-7	CASSFGGGEQYF	TGTGCCAGCAGTTTCGGGGGGGGCGAGCAGTACTTC
.	TRBV3-1/TRBV3-2	TRBD2	TRBJ2-3	CASSLGGGRGTDTQYF	TGTGCCAGCAGCCTCGGGGGGGGGCGCGGCACAGATACGCAGTATTTT
.	TRBV27	.	TRBJ1-3	CASGRPSGNTIYF	TGTGCCAGCGGGAGGCCCTCTGGAAACACCATATATTTT
.	TRBV28	TRBD2	TRBJ2-3	CASSFKQRGATDTQYF	TGTGCCAGCAGTTTCAAACAGCGGGGGGCCACAGATACGCAGTATTTT
once	TRBV3-1/TRBV3-2	.	TRBJ1-2	CASSIPPRADGYTF	TGTGCCAGCAGCATCCCCCCCAGGGCGGATGGCTACACCTTC
.	TRBV5-6	.	TRBJ2-1	CASSLVWGVENEQFF	TGTGCCAGCAGCTTGGTCTGGGGGGTCGAGAATGAGCAGTTCTTC
.	TRBV2	TRBD1	TRBJ2-6	CASSQGQGRGSGANVLTF	TGTGCCAGCAGTCAAGGACAGGGTAGAGGGTCTGGGGCCAACGTCCTGACTTTC
.	TRBV9	.	TRBJ2-3	CASSVSPVLDTQYF	TGTGCCAGCAGCGTATCTCCAGTCTTAGATACGCAGTATTTT
.	TRBV18	TRBD1	TRBJ1-1	CASSAGGGGGYTEAFF	TGTGCCAGCTCAGCCGGCGGAGGGGGCGGGTACACTGAAGCTTTCTTT
few	TRBV2	TRBD1	TRBJ1-3	CASSLQGAGNTIYF	TGTGCCAGCAGCCTACAGGGGGCTGGAAACACCATATATTTT
.	TRBV3-1/TRBV3-2	TRBD1	TRBJ1-5	CASSGTGPQPQHF	TGTGCCAGCAGCGGGACAGGGCCCCAGCCCCAGCATTTT
.	TRBV13	.	TRBJ2-7	CASSLSFGAISGHSYEQYF	TGTGCCAGCAGCTTATCTTTTGGGGCGATTAGCGGACACTCCTACGAGCAGTACTTC
.	TRBV7-9	TRBD1	TRBJ2-7	CASSYPTGVPYEQYF	TGTGCCAGCAGCTATCCCACAGGGGTCCCCTACGAGCAGTACTTC
.	TRBV29-1	.	TRBJ2-7	CSVSLQPSSYEQYF	TGCAGCGTTTCTCTACAGCCAAGCTCCTACGAGCAGTACTTC
.	TRBV5-5	TRBD2	TRBJ2-1	CASSLDAGTSSNEQFF	TGTGCCAGCAGCTTGGATGCCGGGACTAGCAGCAATGAGCAGTTCTTC